The T cell receptor beta chain under discussion was sequenced for a study of circulating and synovial CD4+ cells in juvenile arthritis. As to this clone: Its target is unknown.

Produced via immunoSEQ multiplex PCR; TCRdb's table is partial and in-frame only. The sample has about 32,000 clones; 90% to 95% are singletons. Study observations and caveats: Shared-clonotype fractions with synovium likely underestimate full repertoire overlap.

Trimming left V 4 bases short and J 6 bases short, with 16 bases between. Germline lookup yields CDR1 SQVTM and CDR2 ANQGSEA. The CDR3 extends over 14 amino acids. This TCR was sampled from a human donor with juvenile idiopathic arthritis. The rearrangement uses TRBV29-1 and TRBJ2-1, with D tentatively TRBD2 (6 bases). Source material: CD4+ T cells from blood. The CDR3 loop reads CSVVGVKGGNEQFF. CDR3 in DNA: TGCAGCGTTGTGGGCGTCAAGGGAGGCAATGAGCAGTTCTTC.